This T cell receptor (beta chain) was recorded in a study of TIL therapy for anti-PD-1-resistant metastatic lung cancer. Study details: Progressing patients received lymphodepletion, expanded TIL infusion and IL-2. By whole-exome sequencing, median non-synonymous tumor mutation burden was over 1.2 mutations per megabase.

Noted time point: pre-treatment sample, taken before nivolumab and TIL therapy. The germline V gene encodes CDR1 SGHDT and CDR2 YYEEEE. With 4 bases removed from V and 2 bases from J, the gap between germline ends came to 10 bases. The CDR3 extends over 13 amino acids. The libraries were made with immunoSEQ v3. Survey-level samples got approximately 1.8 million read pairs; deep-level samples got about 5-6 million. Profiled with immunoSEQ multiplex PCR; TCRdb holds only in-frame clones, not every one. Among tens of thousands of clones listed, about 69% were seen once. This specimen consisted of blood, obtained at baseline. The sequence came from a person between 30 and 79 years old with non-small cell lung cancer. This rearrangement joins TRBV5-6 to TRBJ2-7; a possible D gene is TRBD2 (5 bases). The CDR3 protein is CASSHTSAYEQYF. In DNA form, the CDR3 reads TGTGCCAGCAGCCACACTAGTGCCTACGAGCAGTACTTC.